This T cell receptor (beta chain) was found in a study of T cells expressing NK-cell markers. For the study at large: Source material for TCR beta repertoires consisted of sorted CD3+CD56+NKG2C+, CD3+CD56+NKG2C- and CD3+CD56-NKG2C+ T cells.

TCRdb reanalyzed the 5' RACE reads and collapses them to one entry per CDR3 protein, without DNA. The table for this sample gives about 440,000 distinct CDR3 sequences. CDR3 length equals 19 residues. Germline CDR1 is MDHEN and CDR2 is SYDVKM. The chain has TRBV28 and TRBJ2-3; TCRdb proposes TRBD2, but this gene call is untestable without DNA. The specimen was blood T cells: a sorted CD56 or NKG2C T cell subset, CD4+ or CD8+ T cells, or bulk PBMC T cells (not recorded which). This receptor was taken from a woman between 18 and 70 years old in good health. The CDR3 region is CASSPTAGQPITSTDTQYF.